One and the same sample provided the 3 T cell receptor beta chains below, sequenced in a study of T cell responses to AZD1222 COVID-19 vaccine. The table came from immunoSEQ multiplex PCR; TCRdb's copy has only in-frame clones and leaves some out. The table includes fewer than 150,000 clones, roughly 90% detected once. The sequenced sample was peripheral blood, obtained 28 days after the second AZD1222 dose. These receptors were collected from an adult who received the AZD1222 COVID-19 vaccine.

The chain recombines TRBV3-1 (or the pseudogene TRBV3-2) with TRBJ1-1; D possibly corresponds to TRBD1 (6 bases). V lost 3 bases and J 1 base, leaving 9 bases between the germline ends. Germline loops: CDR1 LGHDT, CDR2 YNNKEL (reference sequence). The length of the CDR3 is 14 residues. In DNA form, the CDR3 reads TGTGCCAGCAGCCATACAGGGACGAACACTGAAGCTTTCTTT. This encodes CASSHTGTNTEAFF.

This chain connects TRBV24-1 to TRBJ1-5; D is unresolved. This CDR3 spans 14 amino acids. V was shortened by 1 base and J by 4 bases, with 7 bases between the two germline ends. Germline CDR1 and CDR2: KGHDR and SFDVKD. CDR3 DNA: TGTGCCACCAGTGATTTAGTCGGGAATCAGCCCCAGCATTTT. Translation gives CATSDLVGNQPQHF.

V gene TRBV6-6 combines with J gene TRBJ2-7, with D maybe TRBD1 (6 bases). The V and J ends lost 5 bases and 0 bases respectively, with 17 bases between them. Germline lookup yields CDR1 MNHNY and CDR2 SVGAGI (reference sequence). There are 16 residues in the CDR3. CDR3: CASSRTPGHSSYEQYF. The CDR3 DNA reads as TGTGCCAGCAGTCGAACGCCGGGACATAGCTCCTACGAGCAGTACTTC.